Shown below are 31 T cell receptor beta chains from a single sample sequenced in a study of T cell responses to AZD1222 COVID-19 vaccine listed by TCRdb under 2021. The method behind the library was the immunoSEQ multiplex PCR assay. Sourced from immuneACCESS, this table was stored by TCRdb with only in-frame sequences that have V and J called. A share of the clones is absent; for the studies checked, an unresolved V gene accounts for under half, and the remainder has no known explanation. The sample table holds about 120,000 clones, of which approximately 92% were seen once. 14% of the sample rests with the top ten. The time point label, read with the paper, signifies: baseline before first vaccination. The sequencing used peripheral blood, collected on day 0 of AZD1222 vaccination. These receptors all come from an adult in good health.

The chain combines TRBV3-1 (or the pseudogene TRBV3-2) with TRBJ1-1, with a tentative D call TRBD1 (5 bases). V shed 2 bases and J shed 8 bases, with 6 bases lying between them. The CDR3 sequence is 11 residues long. CDR1 LGHDT and CDR2 YNNKEL come from the germline V gene (reference sequence). Written as DNA, the CDR3 is TGTGCCAGCAGCCAAACAGGCGAAGCTTTCTTT. It encodes CASSQTGEAFF.

The chain employs TRBV15 and TRBJ2-3, with D uncertain. This CDR3 region has 15 residues. V shed 1 base and J shed 2 bases, with 10 bases lying between them. Germline CDR1 is LNHNV and CDR2 is YYDKDF (reference sequence). CDR3 in amino acids: CATSRAEDTTDTQYF. CDR3 nucleotide sequence: TGTGCCACCAGCAGAGCAGAAGACACCACAGATACGCAGTATTTT.

The rearrangement joins TRBV18 to TRBJ1-4; TRBD1 is a possible D gene (5 bases). V was pared by 6 bases and J by 5 bases, with 13 bases between. The CDR3 consists of 14 residues. The V gene's germline CDR1 is KGHSH and CDR2 LQKENI. The CDR3 region has the DNA TGTGCCAGCTCCCCCCGGGCAGGGAATGAAAAACTGTTTTTT. This encodes CASSPRAGNEKLFF.

This chain connects TRBV7-2 to TRBJ1-2; no firm D call. From germline, CDR1 is SGHTA and CDR2 FQGNSA. Trimming pared 4 bases from V and 2 bases from J, leaving 5 bases between. The CDR3 consists of 12 residues. CDR3 residues: CASSYPNYGYTF. CDR3 sequence (DNA): TGTGCCAGCAGCTACCCCAACTATGGCTACACCTTC. Combining the CDR3 with reference TRBV7-2 and TRBJ1-2 gives the whole variable domain GAGVSQSPSNKVTEKGKDVELRCDPISGHTALYWYRQSLGQGLEFLIYFQGNSAPDKSGLPSDRFSAERTGGSVSTLTIQRTQQEDSAVYLCASSYPNYGYTFGSGTRLTVV.

V usage is TRBV10-2 and J usage is TRBJ1-1; no clear D. This CDR3 is built from 12 residues. Germline values: CDR1 WSHSY, CDR2 SAAADI. V lost 3 bases to trimming and J lost 9 bases, with 11 bases between them. The CDR3 region is CASSDIGDQAFF. The CDR3 nucleotides read TGCGCCAGCAGTGATATTGGGGATCAAGCTTTCTTT.

CDR3 residues: CASSRQRGQGIGEQYF. As DNA, the CDR3 is TGTGCCAGCAGCCGCCAACGGGGCCAGGGGATTGGCGAGCAGTACTTC. J is TRBJ2-7 and V is TRBV7-2, with D possibly TRBD1 on 6 matching bases. V lost 5 bases, J lost 6 bases, and 23 bases lay in between. The CDR3 spans 16 residues. Germline CDR1 SGHTA, CDR2 FQGNSA.

The chain carries TRBV5-1 and TRBJ1-2; 9 positions agree with TRBD1. The length of the CDR3 is 17 residues. V lost 4 bases, J lost 2 bases, and 12 bases stayed unmatched. CDR1 and CDR2 from the germline V gene are SGHRS and YFSETQ. CDR3 in amino acids: CASSETRWGTGNYGYTF. In nucleotides, the CDR3 is TGCGCCAGCAGCGAGACCCGCTGGGGGACAGGGAACTATGGCTACACCTTC. Using reference TRBV5-1 and TRBJ1-2 for the parts outside the CDR3, the full variable domain is KAGVTQTPRYLIKTRGQQVTLSCSPISGHRSVSWYQQTPGQGLQFLFEYFSETQRNKGNFPGRFSGRQFSNSRSEMNVSTLELGDSALYLCASSETRWGTGNYGYTFGSGTRLTVV.

This rearrangement joins TRBV4-1 to TRBJ1-5, with D possibly TRBD1 on 6 matching bases. Trimming pared 2 bases from V and 4 bases from J, leaving 12 bases between. Germline V gene lookup returns CDR1 MGHRA and CDR2 YSYEKL. The CDR3 has 15 amino acids. The CDR3 bases are TGCGCCAGCAGCCAATCGGGGCAGGGGAATCAGCCCCAGCATTTT. This codes for CASSQSGQGNQPQHF.

V and J are TRBV2 and TRBJ1-5; D perhaps matches TRBD1 (5 bases). Germline V gene sequence: CDR1 SNHLY, CDR2 FYNNEI. Trimming stripped 1 base from V and 7 bases from J, with 14 bases between. The CDR3 runs to 15 residues. CDR3 amino acids: CASSEGAGGGQPQHF. The DNA for the CDR3 is TGTGCCAGCAGTGAAGGGGCGGGGGGAGGCCAGCCCCAGCATTTT.

This clone appeared a single time. The gene calls are TRBV3-1 (or the pseudogene TRBV3-2) and TRBJ2-3; 16 bases are shared with TRBD2. Trimming took 4 bases from V and 1 from J; bases not matched to a gene: 2. CDR3 size: 17 residues. Germline-derived CDR1 and CDR2 are LGHDT and YNNKEL (reference sequence). CDR3 DNA: TGTGCCAGCAGCCTCGGGACTAGCGGGAGGGGCACAGATACGCAGTATTTT. Amino acid sequence: CASSLGTSGRGTDTQYF.

This chain joins TRBV6-2 or TRBV6-3 and TRBJ1-2; D is perhaps TRBD1 (5 bases). Germline-derived CDR1 and CDR2 are MNHEY and SVGEGT. The CDR3 consists of 15 residues. With 1 base removed from V and 7 bases from J, the gap between germline ends came to 16 bases. DNA of the CDR3: TGTGCCAGCAGTTACTTCTCGCGGGGGATGGGTGGCTACACCTTC. It encodes CASSYFSRGMGGYTF.

V is TRBV2 and J is TRBJ2-3, with TRBD1 identical over 7 bases. The J segment lost 0 bases and the V segment lost 6 bases, leaving 12 bases of the junction unmatched. The germline CDR1 and CDR2 sequences are SNHLY and FYNNEI. This CDR3 region has 17 residues. CDR3 coding DNA: TGTGCCAGCAGATTGATGCCGGACAGGCCTAGCACAGATACGCAGTATTTT. Translation: CASRLMPDRPSTDTQYF.

The chain is built from TRBV25-1 and TRBJ1-3; D ambiguous. With 1 base removed from V and 0 bases from J, the gap between germline ends came to 13 bases. The V gene's germline CDR1 is MGHDK and CDR2 SYGVNS. CDR3 length equals 17 residues. The DNA of the CDR3 is TGTGCCAGCAGTGAATCGTTAAGACAAAGCTCTGGAAACACCATATATTTT. It codes for CASSESLRQSSGNTIYF.

The rearrangement links TRBV27 to TRBJ2-1; TRBD2 agrees at 9 bases. Trimming cost V 5 bases and J 3 bases; bases outside gene matches: 8. CDR1 and CDR2 (germline): MNHEY, SMNVEV (reference sequence). There are 16 residues in the CDR3. The CDR3 reads CASSLGTSHIYNEQFF. The DNA of the CDR3 is TGTGCCAGCAGTCTCGGGACTAGCCACATCTACAATGAGCAGTTCTTC.

The chain recombines TRBV28 with TRBJ1-3; TRBD1 matches at 9 bases. Looked up from germline, CDR1 is MDHEN and CDR2 is SYDVKM. CDR3 length: 16 amino acids. V was pared by 3 bases and J by 3 bases, with 6 bases of the junction left unmatched. Written as DNA, the CDR3 is TGTGCCAGCAGTTTTTTGGGGACAGGGATTGGAAACACCATATATTTT. This codes for CASSFLGTGIGNTIYF.

J is TRBJ1-1 and V is TRBV4-3, with D maybe TRBD1 (6 bases). Germline V CDR1 and CDR2: LGHNA, YSLEER. V dropped 0 bases and J dropped 5 bases, with 16 bases sitting between them. The CDR3 runs to 16 residues. The CDR3 DNA sequence: TGCGCCAGCAGCCAAGAACACCGAGGGGGATGGACTGAAGCTTTCTTT. It is translated as CASSQEHRGGWTEAFF.

This chain connects TRBV6-2 or TRBV6-3 to TRBJ2-4; possibly TRBD1 for D (7 bases). In germline, CDR1 is MNHEY, CDR2 SVGEGT. The CDR3 totals 18 residues. V gave up 2 bases and J gave up 0 bases, with 17 bases separating them. The CDR3: CASSYPTRGLLAKNIQYF. The DNA for the CDR3 is TGTGCCAGCAGTTACCCGACTAGGGGGCTCCTAGCCAAAAACATTCAGTACTTC.

This chain joins TRBV28 and TRBJ1-1; 7 nucleotides match TRBD1. There are 13 residues in the CDR3. The junction had 3 bases not matched to a gene; V was cut back by 5 bases and J by 3 bases. Germline CDR1 and CDR2: MDHEN and SYDVKM. DNA of the CDR3: TGTGCCAGCAGTGAAACAGGGGACACTGAAGCTTTCTTT. Protein product: CASSETGDTEAFF.

The chain has TRBV5-5 and TRBJ2-7; D not certain. Germline CDR1 SGHKS, CDR2 YYEKEE (reference sequence). Deletions cut 3 bases from V and 2 bases from J, with 12 bases between. The CDR3 consists of 14 residues. The CDR3 sequence is CASSSWEDTYEQYF. CDR3 nucleotides: TGTGCCAGCAGCTCGTGGGAAGACACCTACGAGCAGTACTTC.

The V call is TRBV10-2, the J call TRBJ1-2; unclear D gene. Trimming took 0 bases from V and 3 from J, leaving 8 bases between them. Germline V lookup: CDR1 WSHSY, CDR2 SAAADI. CDR3 size: 14 residues. CDR3 nucleotide sequence: TGCGCCAGCAGTGAGTCGCCAGTATACTATGGCTACACCTTC. Protein sequence: CASSESPVYYGYTF.

V is TRBV11-2 and J is TRBJ2-5; D is uncertain. Germline CDR1 is SGHAT and CDR2 is FQNNGV. CDR3 length: 14 amino acids. Trimming took off 5 bases at V and 5 bases at J, with 15 bases between the two ends. The CDR3 loop reads CASSPSRIFETQYF. As DNA, the CDR3 is TGTGCCAGCAGCCCATCGAGGATTTTCGAGACCCAGTACTTC.

The chain couples TRBV6-2 or TRBV6-3 to TRBJ2-7; D might be TRBD2 (5 bases). The CDR3 is made up of 13 amino acids. Germline loops: CDR1 MNHEY, CDR2 SVGEGT. The V gene lost 2 bases and the J gene lost 3 bases, with 8 bases spanning the gap. The CDR3 sequence: CASSYLRVYEQYF. The CDR3 DNA reads as TGTGCCAGCAGTTACCTGCGGGTCTACGAGCAGTACTTC.

V gene TRBV12-3 or TRBV12-4 combines with J gene TRBJ1-1, with 7 bases that match TRBD1. After removal of 6 bases from V and 6 bases from J, the junction contained 7 bases not matched to a gene. The CDR3 is 13 amino acids. CDR3 nucleotides: TGTGCCAGCAGACAGACAGGGTTCCCTGAAGCTTTCTTT. Its translation is CASRQTGFPEAFF.

The chain has TRBV13 and TRBJ1-1, with D perhaps matching TRBD1 (5 bases). V gave up 5 bases and J gave up 5 bases, with 15 bases separating them. The CDR3 consists of 14 residues. Germline V gives CDR1 PRHDT, CDR2 FYEKMQ (reference sequence). The CDR3 bases are TGTGCCAGCAGCCGACGTGACAGTTATACTGAAGCTTTCTTT. The encoded protein is CASSRRDSYTEAFF.

The chain is built from TRBV14 and TRBJ2-1; TRBD2 matches at 10 bases. V lost 0 bases and J lost 2; bases outside the gene matches: 7. Germline CDR1 reads SGHDN; CDR2 reads FVKESK. The CDR3 sequence is 18 residues long. CDR3 DNA: TGTGCCAGCAGCCAAGAAAGGGTACTAGCGGGGACCTACAATGAGCAGTTCTTC. This sequence encodes CASSQERVLAGTYNEQFF.

The V and J genes are TRBV28 and TRBJ2-2; perhaps D is TRBD1 or TRBD2 (5 bases each). Trimming shortened V by 6 bases and J by 4 bases, and 15 bases separated the two germline ends. The CDR3 contains 15 residues. Germline V gene sequence: CDR1 MDHEN, CDR2 SYDVKM. For the CDR3, the DNA is TGTGCCAGCAGGCTTGGGGGTATCTCCACCGGGGAGCTGTTTTTT. It is translated as CASRLGGISTGELFF.

This clone was seen only once. CDR3 protein: CAISYLTGYSNYGYTF. The CDR3 DNA follows: TGTGCCATCAGTTACCTAACAGGTTACAGCAATTATGGCTACACCTTC. The genes are TRBV10-3 and TRBJ1-2, with D tentatively TRBD1 (5 bases). Deletions cut 5 bases from V and 5 bases from J, with 21 bases between. CDR1 and CDR2 from the germline V gene are ENHRY and SYGVKD. The CDR3 is made up of 16 amino acids.

The rearrangement uses TRBV30 and TRBJ1-2, with unresolved D. The CDR3 extends over 15 amino acids. Trimming stripped 1 base from V and 5 bases from J, with 17 bases between. From germline, CDR1 is GTSNPN and CDR2 SVGIG (reference sequence). The CDR3 region has the DNA TGTGCCTGGAGTGGATCCCGCTGGTTGGGGTATGGCTACACCTTC. Its protein is CAWSGSRWLGYGYTF.

J is TRBJ2-1 and V is TRBV28, with 12 nucleotides matching TRBD2. V shed 6 bases and J 15 bases; nucleotides not matched to a gene: 9. The length of the CDR3 is 13 residues. The germline V gene has CDR1 MDHEN and CDR2 SYDVKM. CDR3 region: CASSPRTSGNLFF. As DNA, the CDR3 is TGTGCCAGCAGCCCCCGGACTAGCGGGAATTTGTTCTTC. Drawing the rest from reference TRBV28 and TRBJ2-1, the complete variable domain is DVKVTQSSRYLVKRTGEKVFLECVQDMDHENMFWYRQDPGLGLRLIYFSYDVKMKEKGDIPEGYSVSREKKERFSLILESASTNQTSMYLCASSPRTSGNLFFGPGTRLTVL.

The genes are TRBV19 and TRBJ2-2; 9 bases are shared with TRBD1. The CDR3 is 15 residues long. The germline V gene encodes CDR1 LNHDA and CDR2 SQIVND (reference sequence). The J segment lost 5 bases and the V segment lost 7 bases, leaving 8 bases of the junction unmatched. In DNA, the CDR3 is TGTGCCAGTACCGGGACAGGGTTTATAACCGGGGAGCTGTTTTTT. Encoded protein: CASTGTGFITGELFF.

The V gene is TRBV27, the J gene TRBJ2-7; weak D call: TRBD1 (6 bases). The CDR3 is 13 amino acids. Trimming cost V 6 bases and J 5 bases, with 14 bases left between them. The germline gives CDR1 MNHEY, CDR2 SMNVEV (reference sequence). CDR3 residues: CASRKQGPHEQYF. CDR3 nucleotide sequence: TGTGCCAGCAGGAAACAGGGTCCCCACGAGCAGTACTTC.